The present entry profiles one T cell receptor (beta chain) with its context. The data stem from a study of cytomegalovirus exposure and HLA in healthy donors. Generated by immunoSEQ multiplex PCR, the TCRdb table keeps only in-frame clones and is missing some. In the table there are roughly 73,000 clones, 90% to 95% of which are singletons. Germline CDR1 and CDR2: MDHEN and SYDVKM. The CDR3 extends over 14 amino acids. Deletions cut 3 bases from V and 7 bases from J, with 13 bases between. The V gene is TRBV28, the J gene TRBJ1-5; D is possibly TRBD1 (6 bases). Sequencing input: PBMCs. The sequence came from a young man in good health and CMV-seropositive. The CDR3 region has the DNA TGTGCCAGCAGTTTCCTACAGGGCGGACAGCCCCAGCATTTT. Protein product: CASSFLQGGQPQHF.